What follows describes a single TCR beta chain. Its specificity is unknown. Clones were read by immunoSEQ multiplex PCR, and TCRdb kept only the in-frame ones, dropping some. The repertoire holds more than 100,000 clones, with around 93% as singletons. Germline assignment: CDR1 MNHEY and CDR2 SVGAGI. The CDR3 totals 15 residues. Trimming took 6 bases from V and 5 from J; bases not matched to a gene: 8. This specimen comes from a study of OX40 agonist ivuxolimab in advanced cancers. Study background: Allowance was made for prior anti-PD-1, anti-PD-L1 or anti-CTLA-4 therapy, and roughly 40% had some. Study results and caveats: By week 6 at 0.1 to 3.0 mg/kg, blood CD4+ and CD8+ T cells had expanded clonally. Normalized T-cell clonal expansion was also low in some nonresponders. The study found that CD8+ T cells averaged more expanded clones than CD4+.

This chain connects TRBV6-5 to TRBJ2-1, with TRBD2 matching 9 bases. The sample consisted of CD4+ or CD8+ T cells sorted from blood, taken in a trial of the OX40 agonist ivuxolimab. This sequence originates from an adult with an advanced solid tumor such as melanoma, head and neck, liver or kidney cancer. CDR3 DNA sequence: TGTGCCAGCAGACATACTAGCGGGTCGGACAATGAGCAGTTCTTC. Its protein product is CASRHTSGSDNEQFF.